The clone carrying this T cell receptor (beta chain) was seen ten or more times. What it binds is not known. These data originate in a study of blood T cells in healthy people across ages. Primed by a sample-barcoded 5' primer and a J-beta primer mix, a second PCR proceeded for roughly 6 to 12 cycles. MiXCR was run by TCRdb on the 5' RACE reads, yielding one entry per CDR3 protein. The table shows 870,000 or so distinct CDR3 sequences, with under 35% occurring only once. Points from the study as a whole: Long-lived and aged donors differed, with more naive CD4+ cells and higher diversity in the long-lived. Diversity estimated from one million T cells was considered an underestimate.

The V and J ends lost 0 bases and 12 bases, in that order; junction bases with no gene match: 15. This CDR3 is built from 17 residues. Germline V gene lookup returns CDR1 LGHNA and CDR2 YSLEER. The TCR sequence derives from a woman of 80 years or more in good health. The V and J genes are TRBV4-3 and TRBJ2-1, with 9 bases lining up with TRBD2. What was sequenced was blood. The CDR3, as DNA: TGCGCCAGCAGCCAAGATGCGGGACTAGCCCCTCAACGGGGGCAGTTCTTC. The encoded protein is CASSQDAGLAPQRGQFF.